Listed below are T cell receptor beta chains from one sample, sequenced in a study of T cell repertoires in cytomegalovirus infection. TCRdb re-called the reads with MiXCR, one entry per CDR3 protein. The data show roughly 730,000 distinct CDR3 sequences, 30% to 40% seen once. Which antigens these TCRs recognize remains unknown. The input for sequencing was cultured PBMCs, taken from culture after CMV antigen stimulation. These receptors originate from a human donor in good health (CMV status not recorded). Some clones in this sample may be carry-over from other donors' samples. Each CDR3 is given with its conserved first and last residue. Fields, in order: clone size, V gene, J gene, CDR3 protein. Size is omitted from some rows. Given values are once, few, many or a class for expanded clones.

few,TRBV20-1,TRBJ1-2,CSAGIGRTGAYGYTF
NA,TRBV6-5,TRBJ2-3,CASSYLGFTDTQYF
NA,TRBV11-2,TRBJ2-5,CASSRGGDRETQYF
few,TRBV7-2,TRBJ2-3,CATAGGGSADTQYF
few,TRBV7-8,TRBJ2-5,CASSPPGGRGETQYF
few,TRBV19,TRBJ1-5,CASSLRGGWNQPQHF
many,TRBV7-2,TRBJ2-1,CASSSRAGGSSYNEQFF
NA,TRBV7-4,TRBJ1-1,CGAGRNTEAFF
NA,TRBV7-8,TRBJ1-5,CASSERTGGYNQPQHF
few,TRBV6-5,TRBJ2-7,CASSYSPREAGAGQYF
NA,TRBV23-1,TRBJ1-1,CASSPFWSDTNGEAFF
NA,TRBV6-2/TRBV6-3,TRBJ1-2,CASSYVRGGYTF
NA,TRBV7-8,TRBJ2-7,CASSTSFRARGTSYEQYF
NA,TRBV4-2,TRBJ1-6,CASSQEGQGNSPLHF
NA,TRBV12-3/TRBV12-4,TRBJ1-1,CASSPQGAHTEAFF
NA,TRBV6-1,TRBJ2-1,CASSGFFAGIGQFF
NA,TRBV7-9,TRBJ1-2,CASSVLDGGFYGYTF
NA,TRBV27,TRBJ2-1,CASSALGGGTYNEQFF
NA,TRBV7-9,TRBJ1-4,CASNPGTVATNEKLFF
few,TRBV20-1,TRBJ2-5,CSARDLAGGPETQYF
few,TRBV7-9,TRBJ2-1,CASSFSGALHNEQFF
few,TRBV7-2,TRBJ2-5,CASSSRQLQETQYF
few,TRBV10-3,TRBJ2-1,CAISGRRYRLDNEQFF
NA,TRBV12-3/TRBV12-4,TRBJ2-3,CASSPGVGGVNTQYF
many,TRBV4-1,TRBJ1-1,CASRSGTGAIINTEAFF
NA,TRBV4-1,TRBJ2-6,CASSQVPSGANVLTF
NA,TRBV7-6,TRBJ2-7,CASSFQRGQTYEQYF
NA,TRBV4-3,TRBJ1-1,CASSPQSRVGTEAFF
few,TRBV7-9,TRBJ2-5,CASSPKALQGALETQYF
NA,TRBV2,TRBJ2-4,CATSLDSYKNIQYF
few,TRBV7-2,TRBJ2-1,CASSSLGSGSTYNEQFF
once,TRBV5-3,TRBJ2-3,CASSLGGFTQYF
NA,TRBV2,TRBJ1-4,CASGGFDGRGDEKLFF